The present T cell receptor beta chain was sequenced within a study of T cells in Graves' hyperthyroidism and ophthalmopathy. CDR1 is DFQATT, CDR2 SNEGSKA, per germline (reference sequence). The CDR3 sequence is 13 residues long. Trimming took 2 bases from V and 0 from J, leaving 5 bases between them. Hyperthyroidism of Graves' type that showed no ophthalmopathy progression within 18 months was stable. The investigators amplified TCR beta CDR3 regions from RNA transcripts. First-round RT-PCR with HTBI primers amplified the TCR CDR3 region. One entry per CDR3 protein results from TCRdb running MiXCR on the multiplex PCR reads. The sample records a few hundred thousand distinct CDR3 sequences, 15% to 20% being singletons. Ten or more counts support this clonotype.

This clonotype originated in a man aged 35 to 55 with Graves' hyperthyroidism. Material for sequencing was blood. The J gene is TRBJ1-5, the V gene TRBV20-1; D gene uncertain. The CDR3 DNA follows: TGCAGTGCTAGAATGGATAGCAATCAGCCCCAGCATTTT. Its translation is CSARMDSNQPQHF.